What follows are 2 T cell receptor beta chains derived from one specimen sequenced in a study of blood T cell repertoires in COVID-19 (dated by TCRdb to between 2020 and 2021). The library was generated by the immunoSEQ multiplex PCR assay. TCRdb re-hosts the immuneACCESS table, in-frame sequences only. Its copies lack some clones; in the studies checked, an unresolved V gene accounts for under half of them, and the cause for the rest is not known. The sample includes some 30,000 clones, with approximately 92% observed a single time. The ten top clones hold roughly 28% of the sample. Material for sequencing was peripheral blood. The receptors were sampled from an elderly man with acute or convalescent COVID-19.

V and J are TRBV2 and TRBJ2-1, with 8 bases aligning to TRBD1. The V and J ends lost 6 bases and 9 bases, in that order; junction bases with no gene match: 4. Germline loops: CDR1 SNHLY, CDR2 FYNNEI. The CDR3 spans 12 residues. DNA for the CDR3: TGTGCCAGCAGGGGCAGGGGGCCTGAGCAGTTCTTC. Translated, it gives CASRGRGPEQFF.

This rearrangement joins TRBV5-1 to TRBJ2-1; TRBD2 matches at 9 bases. The CDR3 contains 15 residues. Germline trimming cut 0 bases from V and 10 bases from J; bases unmatched to any gene: 8. Germline CDR1 is SGHRS and CDR2 is YFSETQ. The DNA of the CDR3 is TGCGCCAGCAGCTTGGCGCCTAGCGGGGCTGGGGAGCAGTTCTTC. Translated: CASSLAPSGAGEQFF.